This record looks at one TCR beta chain sequence and its context. Its specificity is not known. This sample was included in a study of vaccination effects on CD4 cells after COVID-19. The length of the CDR3 is 15 residues. V shed 1 base, J shed 2 bases, and the junction held 3 bases outside the gene matches. Germline assignment: CDR1 KGHSH and CDR2 LQKENI. Repertoires were generated with immunoSEQ multiplex PCR, while TCRdb's copy carries only in-frame clones and drops some. The table records some 22,000 clones, 73% of them present only once. Viral peptide pools were used in the ViraFEST assay to expand antigen-specific CD4+ T cells, and sequencing came afterward. Following culture for around 10 days, CD4+ T cells were isolated. Nucleocapsid antibodies stayed negative before and after vaccination, showing no earlier SARS-CoV-2 infection.

This TCR derives from a human donor who received a COVID-19 vaccine. Here the sequenced sample was CD4+ T cells from PBMCs cultured with HCoV-NL63 spike peptides, taken before COVID-19 vaccination. The rearrangement uses TRBV18 and TRBJ2-5; 8 nucleotides align to TRBD1. CDR3 nucleotide sequence: TGTGCCAGCTCACCACGGACAGGGTGGCAAGAGACCCAGTACTTC. Its protein product is CASSPRTGWQETQYF.